These 11 T cell receptor beta chains were all obtained from the same sample, sequenced in a study of T-cell reconstitution after alpha-beta-depleted transplantation in children. These receptors have no identified antigens. Preparation of the TCRbeta library involved a method that used unique molecular identifiers. TCRdb reprocessed the PCR reads via MiXCR and lists one record per CDR3 protein. The data hold a few hundred thousand distinct CDR3 sequences, with over 7% observed a single time. Findings and limits, study-wide: One year post-transplant, T-cell counts and diversity were largely derived from T cells produced anew.

The sequences come from peripheral blood, collected 360 days after TCRalphabeta/CD19-depleted stem cell transplant. All receptors come from a female patient aged 2-9 years who had a stem cell transplant for Fanconi anemia, so the T cells may come from the graft donor.

The V gene is TRBV30, the J gene TRBJ1-3, with no clear D. The V end was cut by 3 bases, the J end by 0 bases, with 9 bases between. This CDR3 is built from 14 residues. The V gene's germline CDR1 is GTSNPN and CDR2 SVGIG (reference sequence). CDR3 sequence reads: CAWRHRPSGNTIYF. The CDR3 bases are TGTGCCTGGAGACACCGACCCTCTGGAAACACCATATATTTT.

This clonotype has a count of ten or more. This chain links TRBV7-2 with TRBJ2-4; no clear D gene. V shed 6 bases and J shed 2 bases, with 11 bases lying between them. The CDR3 covers 14 residues. In germline, CDR1 is SGHTA, CDR2 FQGNSA. As DNA, the CDR3 is TGTGCCAGCAGTAATAGCAGAACCAAAAACATTCAGTACTTC. Protein: CASSNSRTKNIQYF. The complete variable domain, with remaining parts taken from reference TRBV7-2 and TRBJ2-4, reads GAGVSQSPSNKVTEKGKDVELRCDPISGHTALYWYRQSLGQGLEFLIYFQGNSAPDKSGLPSDRFSAERTGGSVSTLTIQRTQQEDSAVYLCASSNSRTKNIQYFGAGTRLSVL.

This clonotype appeared a single time. The J gene is TRBJ2-4, the V gene TRBV3-1; no firm D call. The V end was cut by 0 bases, the J end by 0 bases, with 9 bases between. Germline V lookup: CDR1 LGHDT, CDR2 YNNKEL (reference sequence). CDR3 length: 16 amino acids. The CDR3 DNA follows: TGTGCCAGCAGCCAAGAATCGACCCTAGCCAAAAACATTCAGTACTTC. Protein sequence: CASSQESTLAKNIQYF. The entire variable domain, with the rest obtained from reference TRBV3-1 and TRBJ2-4, is as follows: DTAVSQTPKYLVTQMGNDKSIKCEQNLGHDTMYWYKQDSKKFLKIMFSYNNKELIINETVPNRFSPKSPDKAHLNLHINSLELGDSAVYFCASSQESTLAKNIQYFGAGTRLSVL.

The CDR3 DNA reads TGTGCCAGCAGCCACGGACAGGGTTTCTATGGCTACACCTTC. As protein: CASSHGQGFYGYTF. The chain couples TRBV3-1 to TRBJ1-2, with 8 bases lining up with TRBD1. This CDR3 is 14 amino acids long. Per germline, CDR1 LGHDT and CDR2 YNNKEL (reference sequence). V was clipped by 3 bases and J by 4 bases; unmatched bases: 4.

As for this clonotype: A much larger clone differs by one base, so this may be a read error. The chain couples TRBV7-9 to TRBJ2-7; D possibly matches TRBD1 or TRBD2 (6 bases each). V was shortened by 5 bases and J by 5 bases, with 13 bases between the two germline ends. The germline gives CDR1 SEHNR, CDR2 FQNEAQ (reference sequence). The CDR3 totals 13 residues. This CDR3 reads CASSPRGLDEQYF. The CDR3 DNA reads TGTGCCAGCAGCCCCCGGGGGCTTGACGAGCAGTACTTC.

In its sample, this clonotype was seen a few times. V usage is TRBV12-3 or TRBV12-4 and J usage is TRBJ1-1; a weak D match, TRBD1 (5 bases). The CDR3 is 12 amino acids. V lost 5 bases and J lost 6, with 10 bases in between. CDR3: CASSPYRPEAFF. Written as DNA, the CDR3 is TGTGCCAGCAGTCCTTACAGGCCTGAAGCTTTCTTT.

There are many counts of this clonotype. In DNA, the CDR3 is TGTGCCACCAGCAGAGGCGGAGCGGGGAGCCTCTCCTACAATGAGCAGTTCTTC. The encoded protein is CATSRGGAGSLSYNEQFF. The V and J genes are TRBV15 and TRBJ2-1, with 7 bases that match TRBD2. With 1 base clipped from V and 0 bases from J, the junction kept 9 bases outside the gene matches. In germline, CDR1 is LNHNV, CDR2 YYDKDF (reference sequence). The CDR3 runs 18 residues.

This clonotype was counted many times. The chain employs TRBV14 and TRBJ1-2; D is ambiguous. This CDR3 has 12 residues. The germline V gene encodes CDR1 SGHDN and CDR2 FVKESK. V lost 2 bases, J lost 3 bases, and 4 bases lay in between. In nucleotides, the CDR3 is TGTGCCAGCAGCCAACAGGACTATGGCTACACCTTC. As protein: CASSQQDYGYTF.

At least ten counts were recorded for this clonotype. This chain uses TRBV20-1 with TRBJ2-1; the D gene is possibly TRBD2 (5 bases). CDR1 is DFQATT, CDR2 SNEGSKA, per germline (reference sequence). The germline V and J ends were trimmed by 3 bases and 5 bases, with 17 bases remaining between them. This CDR3 spans 15 amino acids. The CDR3 DNA follows: TGCAGTGCTAGCCGGGATGTAGCCAGCCACAATGAGCAGTTCTTC. Protein sequence: CSASRDVASHNEQFF.

This clonotype was counted many times. The chain uses TRBV5-1 and TRBJ2-7; tentative D call: TRBD1 (5 bases). Germline V gene data show CDR1 as SGHRS and CDR2 as YFSETQ. V was cut by 1 base and J by 5 bases, with 10 bases left in between. CDR3 size: 13 residues. CDR3 amino acids: CASSLSPGNEQYF. The CDR3, as DNA: TGCGCCAGCAGCTTGAGTCCAGGGAACGAGCAGTACTTC.

V gene TRBV6-2 or TRBV6-3 combines with J gene TRBJ2-1; D ambiguous. This CDR3 has 12 residues. Trimming removed 3 bases from V and 8 bases from J, with 8 bases in between. CDR1 is MNHEY and CDR2 is SVGEGT in the germline V gene. CDR3 DNA: TGTGCCAGCAGTTATCATTTCGATGAGCAGTTCTTC. Its protein product is CASSYHFDEQFF.